This T cell receptor (beta chain) was captured in a study of CD8 T cells in Susac syndrome (dated by TCRdb to between 2019 and 2020). Regarding the complete study: Of the Susac syndrome patients who were sequenced, 5 or 6 had clinically active disease and roughly 8 were in clinical remission. At the time of blood withdrawal, Susac syndrome patients were either therapy-naive, taking corticosteroids (with some also receiving IVIg), or on IVIg alone. Whether CD8+ T cell activation and differentiation in Susac syndrome was antigen driven was tested using repertoire sequencing. CD8+ T cell repertoire clonality was compared between some 12 healthy donors, around 14 Susac syndrome patients and some 15 multiple sclerosis patients. Beyond this particular receptor, the publication reports: CD8+ repertoires in Susac syndrome showed clonal expansion, which was highest in CD8+ TEMRA cells and was greater in clinically active patients than in remitting patients. Sixteen Susac-specific public clones were identified in the total CD8+ repertoire, and five Susac-specific public clones were identified in the CD8+ TEMRA repertoire. The TCR sequencing and HLA analysis was acknowledged to have included a relatively small number of individuals.

The CDR3, cysteine through phenylalanine, is 15 amino acids long. Only the CDR3 part of the read is kept: 45 bases, read in frame from the first base. Sequences MNHEY (CDR1) and SVGAGI (CDR2) are obtained from the germline V gene. V is cut by 0 bases and J by 6 bases, and the space between the germline ends is 9 bases. The table lists this clonotype with a count of one. Its antigen specificity is not known. No base quality values were provided; no much bigger clone lies one nucleotide off. A solitary read yields weak support. Peripheral blood CD8+ and CD4+ T cells from healthy donors, Susac syndrome patients and multiple sclerosis patients were profiled by high-throughput TCR beta sequencing. Recently defined diagnostic criteria for definite or probable disease were met by the Susac syndrome patients. Bulk CD8+ and CD4+ T cells were purified magnetically by negative isolation, whereas CD8+ TEMRA cells were enriched by FACS. Blood was drawn into EDTA tubes, processed within 24 hours, and PBMCs were isolated by density gradient centrifugation. PBMCs intended for TCR sequencing were cryopreserved in liquid nitrogen and were subsequently thawed in a 37 degrees C water bath. Purity of sorted or isolated CD4+, CD8+ and CD8+ TEMRA cells was at least 90%.

RNA was extracted using the RNeasy kit, and roughly 0.45 to 1 microgram was reverse transcribed with random hexamers. The immunoSEQ multiplex PCR assay, covering 54 Vbeta and 13 Jbeta segments, was used to amplify TCR beta CDR3 regions. PCR amplification bias was corrected by using a synthetic template baseline for primer optimization and computational correction. Per the authors' processing: Reads were assigned to V, D and J genes according to IMGT and analyzed in immunoSEQ Analyzer, with only productive sequences retained. Clonality was calculated as one minus the Shannon entropy normalized by log2 of the number of productive unique sequences. For each patient and control, public and private clones were evaluated within the 100 most prevalent clones. A clone was defined as Susac-specific if it was absent from the healthy and MS cohorts, from roughly 980 published viral clones and from other ImmuneACCESS disease sequences. TCRdb redid the processing of the public reads, applying fastp at Q25 and MiXCR, and retained in-frame beta chains. Every distinct CDR3 protein forms one entry, paired with its most common genes and DNA. For this entry, the V and J calls and clone size follow TCRdb and not the study's own pipeline. Counted in this sample were nearly 110,000 distinct CDR3 sequences; roughly 95% of them appeared once. The biggest ten clones account for approximately 0.41% of the sample.

The sequenced material came from CD8+ T cells from PBMCs. The chain uses TRBV6-5 and TRBJ1-6; tentative D gene TRBD1, with 6 bases matching. The clonotype comes from a human donor with Susac syndrome. The CDR3: CASSYSAGANSPLHF. Here is the DNA: TGTGCCAGCAGTTACTCGGCAGGGGCTAATTCACCCCTCCACTTT.